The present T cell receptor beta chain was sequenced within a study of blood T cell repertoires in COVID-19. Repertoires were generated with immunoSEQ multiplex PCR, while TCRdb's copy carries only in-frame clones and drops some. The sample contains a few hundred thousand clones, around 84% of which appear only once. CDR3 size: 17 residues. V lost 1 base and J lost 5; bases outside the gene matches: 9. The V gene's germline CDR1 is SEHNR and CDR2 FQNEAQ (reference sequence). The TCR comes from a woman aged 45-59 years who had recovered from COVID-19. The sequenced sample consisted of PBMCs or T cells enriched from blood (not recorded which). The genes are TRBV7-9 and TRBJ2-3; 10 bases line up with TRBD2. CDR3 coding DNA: TGTGCCAGCAGCTTAGGACTAGCGGGTTCATGGGGAGATACGCAGTATTTT. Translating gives CASSLGLAGSWGDTQYF.